These T cell receptor beta chains were read from a single sample in a study of shared clonotypes between healthy human individuals. Sequencing was performed with immunoSEQ multiplex PCR; in TCRdb, only in-frame clones are kept and a portion is missing. The data contain 950,000 to 1,200,000 clones, approximately 77% of them singletons. Material: memory CD4+ T cells from PBMCs. Source of these receptors: a man aged 18 to 29 in good health. Some clones in this sample may be carry-over from other donors' samples. Each CDR3 is given with its conserved first and last residue. The D gene is left open where the match is weak. Some rows have no size entry. The others give once, few or many, or a class for an expanded clone.

>NA|TRBV7-3|TRBJ1-1|NA|14
CASSDGGPMNEAFF
TGTGCCAGCAGCGACGGCGGTCCCATGAATGAAGCTTTCTTT
>TRBD2|TRBV4-2|TRBJ2-6|NA|16
CASKQPGGSGANVLTF
TGTGCCAGCAAACAGCCGGGGGGCTCTGGGGCCAACGTCCTGACTTTC
>NA|TRBV4-3|TRBJ1-4|NA|16
CASSPARGTTNEKLFF
TGCGCCAGCAGCCCAGCCCGGGGCACAACTAATGAAAAACTGTTTTTT
>TRBD2|TRBV5-1|TRBJ2-3|NA|17
CASSSEPTSGRTDTQYF
TGCGCCAGCAGCTCCGAGCCCACTAGCGGACGCACAGATACGCAGTATTTT
>NA|TRBV11-2|TRBJ2-7|NA|11
CASRSSYEQYF
TGTGCCAGCAGATCCAGCTACGAGCAGTACTTC
>NA|TRBV5-4|TRBJ1-2|few|16
CASSPQPEGANYGYTF
TGTGCCAGCAGCCCCCAACCCGAAGGAGCTAACTATGGCTACACCTTC
>NA|TRBV7-2|TRBJ1-5|NA|13
CASSLENLGPQHF
TGTGCCAGCAGCTTGGAAAACCTGGGGCCCCAGCATTTT
>TRBD2|TRBV11-1|TRBJ2-1|NA|15
CASSDRLAGDSEQFF
TGTGCCAGCAGCGACCGACTAGCGGGAGATAGTGAGCAGTTCTTC
>NA|TRBV19|TRBJ1-3|NA|15
CASTTSPGSGNTIYF
TGTGCCAGTACCACATCCCCCGGGAGCGGTAACACCATATATTTT
>NA|TRBV6-1|TRBJ2-7|NA|13
CASATVYYYEQYF
TGTGCCAGCGCCACTGTGTATTACTACGAGCAGTACTTC
>NA|TRBV6-6|TRBJ2-3|few|12
CASEDGTDTQYF
TGTGCCAGCGAAGATGGCACAGATACGCAGTATTTT
>NA|TRBV11-2|TRBJ1-3|NA|13
CASSSDSGNTIYF
TGTGCCAGCAGTTCGGACTCTGGAAACACCATATATTTT
>TRBD1|TRBV5-1|TRBJ1-2|NA|14
CASRRDSVYYGYTF
TGCGCCAGCAGACGGGACAGCGTTTACTATGGCTACACCTTC
>TRBD2|TRBV7-6|TRBJ2-1|NA|16
CASSPAGLAGGNEQFF
TGTGCCAGCAGCCCAGCGGGGCTAGCGGGAGGCAATGAGCAGTTCTTC
>TRBD2|TRBV4-2|TRBJ2-2|NA|16
CASSPSAGDVTGELFF
TGTGCCAGCAGCCCCTCGGCGGGAGACGTCACCGGGGAGCTGTTTTTT
>TRBD2|TRBV7-2|TRBJ2-2|few|15
CASSQLAGETGELFF
TGTGCCAGCAGCCAACTAGCGGGGGAAACCGGGGAGCTGTTTTTT
>NA|TRBV7-9|TRBJ2-1|NA|17
CASSPPFRFGPYNEQFF
TGTGCCAGCAGTCCCCCGTTTCGGTTTGGTCCCTACAATGAGCAGTTCTTC
>TRBD1|TRBV30|TRBJ2-1|once|15
CAWSAGSTGGNEQFF
TGTGCCTGGAGTGCCGGGTCGACAGGGGGCAATGAGCAGTTCTTC
>NA|TRBV30|TRBJ1-1|NA|14
CAWRRRAANTEAFF
TGTGCCTGGAGACGCCGAGCAGCGAACACTGAAGCTTTCTTT